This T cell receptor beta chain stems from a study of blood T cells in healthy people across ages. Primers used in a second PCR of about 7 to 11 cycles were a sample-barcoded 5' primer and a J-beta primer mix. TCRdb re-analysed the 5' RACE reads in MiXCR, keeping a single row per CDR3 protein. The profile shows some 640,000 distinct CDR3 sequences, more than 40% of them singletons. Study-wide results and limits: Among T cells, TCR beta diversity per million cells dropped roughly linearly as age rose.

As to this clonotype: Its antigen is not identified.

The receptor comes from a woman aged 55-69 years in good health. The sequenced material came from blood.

CDR3 sequence reads: CASSLSNARAGNQPQHF. The CDR3 DNA reads as TGTGCCAGCAGCCTGTCTAACGCCCGGGCTGGGAATCAGCCCCAGCATTTT. The chain uses TRBV3-1 and TRBJ1-5; D gene uncertain. V lost 4 bases, J lost 4 bases, and 20 bases lay in between. The CDR3 has 17 residues. Per germline, CDR1 LGHDT and CDR2 YNNKEL (reference sequence).